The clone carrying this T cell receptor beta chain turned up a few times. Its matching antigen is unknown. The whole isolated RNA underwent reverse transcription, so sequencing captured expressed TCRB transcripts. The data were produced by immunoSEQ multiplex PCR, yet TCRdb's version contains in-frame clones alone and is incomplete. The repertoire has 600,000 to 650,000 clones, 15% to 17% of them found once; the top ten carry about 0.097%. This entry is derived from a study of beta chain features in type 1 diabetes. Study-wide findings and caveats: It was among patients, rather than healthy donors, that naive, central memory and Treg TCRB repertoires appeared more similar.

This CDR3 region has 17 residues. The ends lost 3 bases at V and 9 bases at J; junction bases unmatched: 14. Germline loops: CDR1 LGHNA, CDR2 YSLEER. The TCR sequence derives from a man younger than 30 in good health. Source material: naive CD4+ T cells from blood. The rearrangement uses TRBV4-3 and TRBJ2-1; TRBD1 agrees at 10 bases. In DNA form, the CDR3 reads TGCGCCAGCAGCCACCCAGGGAGACAGGGGGCGCGGGGTGAGCAGTTCTTC. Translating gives CASSHPGRQGARGEQFF.